These 13 T cell receptor beta chains came from one sample sequenced in a study of T cells after yellow fever vaccination. TCRdb re-called the 5' RACE reads through MiXCR, storing one row per CDR3 protein. The sample yields some 110,000 distinct CDR3 sequences, 7% to 8.5% seen once. The material was CD8+ T cells sorted from PBMCs, obtained 45 days after the yellow fever booster vaccination. These receptors originate from a man under 40 who received the YFV17D yellow fever vaccine.

This clonotype was detected many times. The V and J genes are TRBV5-1 and TRBJ1-1; tentative D call: TRBD1 (5 bases). V lost 4 bases and J lost 3, with 16 bases in between. The CDR3 runs to 15 residues. CDR1 SGHRS and CDR2 YFSETQ come from the germline V gene. The CDR3 region is CASSLGGVHHTEAFF. CDR3 DNA: TGCGCCAGCAGCCTCGGGGGGGTTCACCACACTGAAGCTTTCTTT.

The chain is built from TRBV30 and TRBJ2-3; 8 positions agree with TRBD2. Germline V gene data show CDR1 as GTSNPN and CDR2 as SVGIG (reference sequence). The J segment lost 2 bases and the V segment lost 4 bases, leaving 8 bases of the junction unmatched. The CDR3 is 15 residues long. CDR3 region: CAWTKLAAITDTQYF. In nucleotides, the CDR3 is TGTGCCTGGACCAAACTAGCGGCGATCACAGATACGCAGTATTTT.

Many counts were recorded for this clonotype. The chain recombines TRBV12-3 or TRBV12-4 with TRBJ1-1; D possibly corresponds to TRBD1 (5 bases). Between the trimmed V and J ends, which lost 5 bases and 10 bases, there was a span of 26 bases. The CDR3 covers 16 residues. The CDR3 protein is CASSAIKIPGTLLAFF. CDR3 DNA: TGTGCCAGCAGTGCCATAAAAATACCCGGGACCCTGTTAGCTTTCTTT.

About this clonotype: A much larger clone differs by one base, so this may be a read error. The rearrangement uses TRBV4-3 and TRBJ1-3, with 12 bases fitting TRBD1. The CDR3 is made up of 15 amino acids. CDR1 and CDR2 from the germline V gene are LGHNA and YSLEER. The CDR3 region has the DNA TGCACCAGCAGCTCGGGGACAGGGGGCGAAAACACCATATATTTT. It translates to CTSSSGTGGENTIYF.

This clonotype was observed many times. The chain couples TRBV6-5 to TRBJ1-5; D unclear. The CDR3 contains 14 residues. CDR1 is MNHEY, CDR2 SVGAGI, per germline. V was trimmed by 0 bases and J by 6 bases, leaving 9 bases between them. The CDR3 nucleotides are TGTGCCAGCAGTTACTCTATCGGCGGTCAGCCCCAGCATTTT. This translates into CASSYSIGGQPQHF.

In this sample, this clonotype turned up many times. J is TRBJ2-1 and V is TRBV29-1; TRBD1 matches 9 bases. This CDR3 has 13 amino acids. Germline-derived CDR1 and CDR2 are SQVTM and ANQGSEA. V shed 4 bases and J 7 bases; nucleotides not matched to a gene: 5. CDR3 protein: CSVGGQGINEQFF. CDR3 nucleotide sequence: TGCAGCGTTGGGGGACAGGGTATAAATGAGCAGTTCTTC.

In this sample, this clonotype turned up many times. This chain joins TRBV3-1 and TRBJ2-3, with TRBD2 as a possible D gene (6 bases). V was pared by 0 bases and J by 5 bases, with 15 bases between. Germline V CDR1 and CDR2: LGHDT, YNNKEL (reference sequence). This CDR3 spans 16 amino acids. The CDR3 DNA follows: TGTGCCAGCAGCCAAGAAAGGTGGGGGAGGAAAGATACGCAGTATTTT. This gives the protein CASSQERWGRKDTQYF.

V usage is TRBV24-1 and J usage is TRBJ1-5, with D maybe TRBD1 (6 bases). The germline V gene has CDR1 KGHDR and CDR2 SFDVKD. V lost 2 bases, J lost 6 bases, and 16 bases lay in between. The CDR3 has 16 residues. The CDR3 nucleotides are TGTGCCACCAGTGATTCAAAGACAGGCCTCCTTCAGCCCCAGCATTTT. This encodes CATSDSKTGLLQPQHF.

This chain joins TRBV24-1 and TRBJ2-6; D is perhaps TRBD1 or TRBD2 (7 bases each). Germline V lookup: CDR1 KGHDR, CDR2 SFDVKD. The germline V and J ends were trimmed by 1 base and 1 base, with 19 bases remaining between them. CDR3 length: 20 residues. In DNA form, the CDR3 reads TGTGCCACCAGTGATTTTTGGTCCCCAGGGGGAGGGTCTGGGGCCAACGTCCTGACTTTC. Protein sequence: CATSDFWSPGGGSGANVLTF.

This clonotype was detected ten times or more. The chain couples TRBV6-5 to TRBJ1-2; D not resolved. CDR1 is MNHEY and CDR2 is SVGAGI in the germline V gene. This CDR3 is built from 12 residues. Trimming removed 6 bases at V and 8 bases at J, with 13 bases between. CDR3 region: CASSKGLEGYTF. CDR3 bases: TGTGCCAGCAGCAAGGGATTGGAGGGCTACACCTTC.

Concerning this clonotype itself: The CDR3 does not end in the conserved phenylalanine or tryptophan, so this is likely a read error. Because the CDR3's place on the DNA is in doubt, the DNA is left out and the CDR3 is given as listed by TCRdb. The CDR3 spells CSARNLGQ. The chain combines TRBV20-1 with TRBJ2-3; the DNA was not compared with TRBD1, the D call given in the table. A total of 8 residues make up the CDR3, ends included. Germline V gene data show CDR1 as DFQATT and CDR2 as SNEGSKA (reference sequence).

The chain's CDR3 is CSVEVGYGDEQYF. The CDR3 DNA follows: TGCAGCGTTGAGGTGGGATACGGCGACGAGCAGTACTTC. The rearrangement links TRBV29-1 to TRBJ2-7; D gene ambiguous. V was clipped by 3 bases and J by 5 bases, with 14 bases between them. This CDR3 has 13 residues. Germline-derived CDR1 and CDR2 are SQVTM and ANQGSEA.

The sample holds a few counts of this clonotype. The chain couples TRBV4-3 to TRBJ1-5, with D possibly TRBD1 on 5 matching bases. Germline V CDR1 and CDR2: LGHNA, YSLEER. The CDR3 is 14 amino acids. Between the trimmed V and J ends, which lost 2 bases and 5 bases, there was a span of 10 bases. The CDR3 bases are TGCGCCAGCAGCCAATATCAGGGTGATCAGCCCCAGCATTTT. Its protein is CASSQYQGDQPQHF.